Each of the 25 T cell receptor beta chains below was sequenced from the same sample in a study of early T cells in non-severe SARS-CoV-2 infection. TCRdb analysed the 5' RACE reads with MiXCR anew, one entry per CDR3 protein. This table has approximately 120,000 distinct CDR3 sequences, more than 13% appearing once. Sequenced sample: whole blood. The receptors come from an adult who was a healthcare worker with PCR-confirmed SARS-CoV-2 infection or an uninfected control (not recorded which).

This clonotype has a handful of counts. V and J are TRBV3-1 and TRBJ1-1, with no clear D. Germline V gives CDR1 LGHDT, CDR2 YNNKEL (reference sequence). The CDR3 has 14 amino acids. V gave up 4 bases and J gave up 5 bases, with 14 bases separating them. Here the CDR3 reads CASSPQAGGTEAFF. The CDR3 DNA sequence: TGTGCCAGCAGCCCCCAGGCTGGAGGGACTGAAGCTTTCTTT.

This clonotype was observed a handful of times. This chain uses TRBV9 with TRBJ2-5; D gene unclear. This CDR3 comprises 11 residues. V was clipped by 9 bases and J by 5 bases, with 11 bases between them. CDR1 and CDR2 (germline): SGDLS, YYNGEE. CDR3 in amino acids: CAKDRFETQYF. The CDR3 DNA reads as TGTGCCAAGGATCGTTTTGAGACCCAGTACTTC.

This chain uses TRBV7-9 with TRBJ2-1; D remains unclear. The germline V gene has CDR1 SEHNR and CDR2 FQNEAQ (reference sequence). Trimming removed 5 bases at V and 5 bases at J, with 16 bases between. The CDR3 contains 15 residues. The DNA of the CDR3 is TGTGCCAGCAGCCCTGCGCACCAGGAACACAATGAGCAGTTCTTC. As protein: CASSPAHQEHNEQFF.

The chain employs TRBV7-8 and TRBJ1-1, with a tentative D call TRBD1 (6 bases). Per the germline V gene, CDR1 is SGHVS and CDR2 is FQNEAQ. CDR3 length: 15 amino acids. Trimming removed 1 base from V and 0 bases from J, with 9 bases in between. The CDR3 DNA sequence: TGTGCCAGCAGCTTAGGAGGGACACTGAACACTGAAGCTTTCTTT. Amino acids: CASSLGGTLNTEAFF.

In regard to this clonotype: One end of the junction is discordant with germline, which a read error may explain. CDR3 sequence (DNA): TGTGCCAGCAGCTTAGTCAGGGGCCACGAGCGGTACTTC. Amino acids: CASSLVRGHERYF. The chain combines TRBV11-2 with TRBJ2-7, with a possible D match to TRBD1 (6 bases). Germline values: CDR1 SGHAT, CDR2 FQNNGV. CDR3 size: 13 residues.

This clonotype was seen a handful of times. This rearrangement joins TRBV20-1 to TRBJ1-2; 9 nucleotides align to TRBD1. The CDR3 consists of 13 residues. The V segment lost 6 bases and the J segment 8 bases; nucleotides outside the gene matches: 10. The germline CDR1 and CDR2 sequences are DFQATT and SNEGSKA (reference sequence). CDR3 region: CSAARDRVGGYTF. The CDR3, as DNA: TGCAGTGCCGCCAGGGACAGGGTTGGCGGCTACACCTTC.

This clonotype was picked up a small number of times. The rearrangement uses TRBV12-3 or TRBV12-4 and TRBJ2-3, with 10 bases lining up with TRBD2. Trimming cost V 3 bases and J 4 bases; bases outside gene matches: 4. The length of the CDR3 is 15 residues. CDR3 amino acids: CASSLSGGAADTQYF. In nucleotides, the CDR3 is TGTGCCAGCAGTTTGAGCGGGGGGGCCGCAGATACGCAGTATTTT.

This clonotype has ten or more counts. The V gene is TRBV7-2, the J gene TRBJ2-1; D may be TRBD2 (7 bases). The length of the CDR3 is 15 residues. CDR1 is SGHTA, CDR2 FQGNSA, per germline. Trimming removed 3 bases from V and 1 base from J, with 10 bases in between. CDR3 amino acids: CASSLAGASYNEQFF. DNA for the CDR3: TGTGCCAGCAGCTTGGCGGGGGCTTCCTACAATGAGCAGTTCTTC. The full variable domain, completed using reference TRBV7-2 and TRBJ2-1, is GAGVSQSPSNKVTEKGKDVELRCDPISGHTALYWYRQSLGQGLEFLIYFQGNSAPDKSGLPSDRFSAERTGGSVSTLTIQRTQQEDSAVYLCASSLAGASYNEQFFGPGTRLTVL.

This chain joins TRBV10-2 and TRBJ2-1, with unresolved D. V lost 11 bases to trimming and J lost 8 bases, with 22 bases between them. There are 14 residues in the CDR3. Germline assignment: CDR1 WSHSY and CDR2 SAAADI. The CDR3 loop reads CAGSKGPRVYEQFF. The CDR3 nucleotides read TGCGCCGGCTCGAAGGGCCCCCGCGTCTATGAGCAGTTCTTC.

This clonotype has just a few counts. The chain employs TRBV10-2 and TRBJ1-4; D uncertain. Between the trimmed V and J ends, which lost 9 bases and 8 bases, there was a span of 16 bases. Germline values: CDR1 WSHSY, CDR2 SAAADI. There are 13 residues in the CDR3. CDR3 loop: CASTTTEREKLFF. The CDR3 DNA is TGCGCCAGTACGACCACCGAACGAGAAAAACTGTTTTTT.

This clonotype is deemed medium-sized. The genes are TRBV27 and TRBJ2-5; D possibly corresponds to TRBD2 (6 bases). Deletions cut 8 bases from V and 5 bases from J, with 18 bases between. CDR1 and CDR2 (germline): MNHEY, SMNVEV (reference sequence). The CDR3 sequence is 14 residues long. CDR3 residues: CASGRTTKGETQYF. The CDR3 DNA is TGTGCCAGCGGGAGGACCACAAAAGGCGAGACCCAGTACTTC.

This clonotype has ten or more counts. The chain joins TRBV18 to TRBJ1-3; D is ambiguous. Trimming removed 4 bases at V and 0 bases at J, with 4 bases between. Germline lookup yields CDR1 KGHSH and CDR2 LQKENI. The CDR3 has 13 residues. The CDR3 nucleotides are TGTGCCAGCTCACTGGGCTCTGGAAACACCATATATTTT. Translation gives CASSLGSGNTIYF. The whole variable domain, filled in from reference TRBV18 and TRBJ1-3, reads NAGVMQNPRHLVRRRGQEARLRCSPMKGHSHVYWYRQLPEEGLKFMVYLQKENIIDESGMPKERFSAEFPKEGPSILRIQQVVRGDSAAYFCASSLGSGNTIYFGEGSWLTVV.

This clonotype turned up a few times. The chain uses TRBV2 and TRBJ1-3; the D is unclear. The CDR3 consists of 13 residues. Germline CDR1 is SNHLY and CDR2 is FYNNEI. V was shortened by 5 bases and J by 4 bases, with 9 bases between the two germline ends. The CDR3 DNA is TGTGCCAGCAGTCTCGGCATCGGAAACACCATATATTTT. The encoded protein is CASSLGIGNTIYF. The entire variable domain, with the rest obtained from reference TRBV2 and TRBJ1-3, is as follows: EPEVTQTPSHQVTQMGQEVILRCVPISNHLYFYWYRQILGQKVEFLVSFYNNEISEKSEIFDDQFSVERPDGSNFTLKIRSTKLEDSAMYFCASSLGIGNTIYFGEGSWLTVV.

This sequence joins TRBV7-9 and TRBJ1-1; D is perhaps TRBD1 (6 bases). Germline V lookup: CDR1 SEHNR, CDR2 FQNEAQ (reference sequence). Trimming pared 5 bases from V and 6 bases from J, leaving 16 bases between. This CDR3 contains 14 residues. The CDR3 loop is CASSALGGRPEAFF. CDR3 bases: TGTGCCAGCAGCGCCTTGGGGGGGCGACCTGAAGCTTTCTTT.

The chain is built from TRBV29-1 and TRBJ1-2; D uncertain. The CDR3 extends over 10 amino acids. The germline CDR1 and CDR2 sequences are SQVTM and ANQGSEA. V lost 3 bases to trimming and J lost 8 bases, with 7 bases between them. CDR3 amino acids: CSVDVRGYTF. The CDR3 region has the DNA TGCAGCGTTGATGTGAGGGGCTACACCTTC. The entire variable domain, with the rest obtained from reference TRBV29-1 and TRBJ1-2, is as follows: SAVISQKPSRDICQRGTSLTIQCQVDSQVTMMFWYRQQPGQSLTLIATANQGSEATYESGFVIDKFPISRPNLTFSTLTVSNMSPEDSSIYLCSVDVRGYTFGSGTRLTVV.

V usage is TRBV3-1 and J usage is TRBJ2-1; TRBD2 matches at 10 bases. The length of the CDR3 is 11 residues. Germline CDR1 is LGHDT and CDR2 is YNNKEL (reference sequence). Germline trimming cut 10 bases from V and 10 bases from J; bases unmatched to any gene: 4. The CDR3: CATTLAGEQFF. As DNA, the CDR3 is TGTGCCACCACACTAGCGGGGGAGCAGTTCTTC.

This clonotype has at least ten counts. The rearrangement links TRBV6-6 to TRBJ2-1; D perhaps matches TRBD1 (6 bases). Looked up from germline, CDR1 is MNHNY and CDR2 is SVGAGI (reference sequence). Between the trimmed V and J ends, which lost 9 bases and 8 bases, there was a span of 14 bases. CDR3 length: 12 residues. The CDR3, as DNA: TGTGCCAGTGAGGGGGAAAAGGATGAGCAGTTCTTC. Its translation is CASEGEKDEQFF.

V and J are TRBV27 and TRBJ1-1; TRBD1 matches at 8 bases. Germline lookup yields CDR1 MNHEY and CDR2 SMNVEV (reference sequence). This CDR3 spans 12 amino acids. The trim removed 6 bases at V and 3 bases at J, leaving 0 bases unmatched. CDR3 sequence: CASRQGDTEAFF. Here the CDR3 DNA reads TGTGCCAGCAGACAGGGGGACACTGAAGCTTTCTTT.

This clonotype showed up just a few times. The chain couples TRBV10-2 to TRBJ2-1; D is ambiguous. Germline V gives CDR1 WSHSY, CDR2 SAAADI. The length of the CDR3 is 16 residues. Trimming cost V 4 bases and J 0 bases, with 13 bases left between them. CDR3 protein: CASSGLDAGSYNEQFF. DNA of the CDR3: TGCGCCAGCAGTGGACTGGACGCAGGCTCCTACAATGAGCAGTTCTTC.

The chain is built from TRBV5-1 and TRBJ2-1; 8 bases fit TRBD1. Germline V gives CDR1 SGHRS, CDR2 YFSETQ. The CDR3 spans 15 residues. J was trimmed by 3 bases and V by 0 bases; bases with no gene match: 2. CDR3 region: CASSLAGGVYNEQFF. In DNA, the CDR3 is TGCGCCAGCAGCTTGGCAGGGGGCGTCTACAATGAGCAGTTCTTC.

The rearrangement joins TRBV7-6 to TRBJ2-5; 7 positions match TRBD2. The V and J ends lost 4 bases and 4 bases, in that order; junction bases with no gene match: 15. Germline V gene lookup returns CDR1 SGHVS and CDR2 FNYEAQ. The CDR3 is 17 amino acids. The CDR3: CASSSGGWGPSRETQYF. In DNA form, the CDR3 reads TGTGCCAGCAGCTCCGGGGGGTGGGGCCCTAGTCGAGAGACCCAGTACTTC.

This clonotype was seen more than once but under ten times. The chain combines TRBV11-2 with TRBJ2-3; weak D call: TRBD2 (5 bases). The CDR3 sequence is 16 residues long. The V end was cut by 2 bases, the J end by 2 bases, with 14 bases between. Germline values: CDR1 SGHAT, CDR2 FQNNGV. For the CDR3, the DNA is TGTGCCAGCAGCTTATTGTCAGGACTCTCCACAGATACGCAGTATTTT. The encoded protein is CASSLLSGLSTDTQYF.

The chain has TRBV10-2 and TRBJ2-2; TRBD2 matches 10 bases. After removal of 2 bases from V and 4 bases from J, the junction contained 1 base not matched to a gene. Germline V gives CDR1 WSHSY, CDR2 SAAADI. CDR3 length: 15 amino acids. CDR3 sequence reads: CASSEQRGGTGELFF. CDR3 sequence (DNA): TGCGCCAGCAGTGAGCAGCGGGGGGGCACCGGGGAGCTGTTTTTT.

In this sample, this clonotype turned up a few times. The chain has TRBV5-1 and TRBJ2-2; no clear D. Trimming cost V 4 bases and J 6 bases, with 7 bases left between them. Per germline, CDR1 SGHRS and CDR2 YFSETQ. The CDR3 runs 12 residues. CDR3 sequence: CASSIGPGELFF. The CDR3 region has the DNA TGCGCCAGCAGCATAGGGCCCGGGGAGCTGTTTTTT.

This clonotype has only a few counts. This chain links TRBV7-9 with TRBJ2-4; the D gene is possibly TRBD2 (5 bases). The CDR3 sequence is 13 residues long. The ends were cut back, 6 bases at V and 5 bases at J, with 11 bases in the middle. In germline, CDR1 is SEHNR, CDR2 FQNEAQ (reference sequence). The CDR3 nucleotides read TGTGCCAGCAGTTCGGTCGGGGAAAACATTCAGTACTTC. It codes for CASSSVGENIQYF.